This is a list of T cell receptor beta chains from one sample in a study of cytotoxic CD8 clonotypes in ibrutinib-treated CLL. Clones were sequenced by immunoSEQ multiplex PCR, and TCRdb holds only the in-frame ones, with some missing. The sample consists of about 140,000 clones, 77% of them appearing once. This specimen consisted of PBMCs, obtained after 12 months of ibrutinib treatment. The origin of the receptors is a human donor with chronic lymphocytic leukemia. Each CDR3 is given with its conserved first and last residue. The D gene is left open where the match is weak. Size values are once, few and many counts, or a class for expanded clones, and some rows have none.

v_gene	j_gene	d_gene	abundance	CDR3aa	CDR3nt
TRBV4-1	TRBJ2-7	-	-	CASSQGDNSYEQYF	TGCGCCAGCAGCCAAGGAGACAACTCCTACGAGCAGTACTTC
TRBV5-1	TRBJ1-1	-	-	CASSRGGEAFF	TGCGCCAGCAGCCGGGGCGGAGAAGCTTTCTTT
TRBV5-6	TRBJ1-6	-	once	CASSLAGAYIDSPLHF	TGTGCCAGCAGCTTGGCGGGGGCATATATTGATTCACCCCTCCACTTT
TRBV7-9	TRBJ2-7	TRBD1	few	CASTQGVEQYF	TGTGCCAGCACCCAGGGGGTCGAGCAGTACTTC
TRBV5-1	TRBJ2-5	-	-	CASSPGYAEETQYF	TGCGCCAGCAGCCCCGGTTACGCCGAAGAGACCCAGTACTTC
TRBV5-4	TRBJ2-1	-	-	CASSSLGGGDSYNEQFF	TGTGCCAGCAGCTCACTGGGGGGGGGCGACTCCTACAATGAGCAGTTCTTC
TRBV2	TRBJ1-1	TRBD1	-	CASSADRGTEAFF	TGTGCCAGCAGTGCAGACAGGGGTACTGAAGCTTTCTTT
TRBV4-3	TRBJ2-3	-	-	CASSQDLGPLGDTQYF	TGCGCCAGCAGCCAAGACCTAGGCCCCTTAGGGGATACGCAGTATTTT
TRBV5-1	TRBJ2-7	-	-	CASRRQASREQYF	TGCGCCAGCAGGAGACAGGCCTCTCGCGAGCAGTACTTC
TRBV7-2	TRBJ2-3	-	-	CASSPRGGDTQYF	TGTGCCAGCAGCCCCCGAGGGGGAGATACGCAGTATTTT
TRBV4-2	TRBJ1-2	TRBD1	-	CASSQQTGDYSGYTF	TGTGCCAGCAGCCAGCAGACAGGGGACTATTCTGGCTACACCTTC
TRBV30	TRBJ1-1	-	few	CAWSHGGVRGTEAFF	TGTGCCTGGAGCCATGGCGGGGTTAGAGGCACTGAAGCTTTCTTT
TRBV19	TRBJ1-1	-	-	CASSITGNTEAFF	TGTGCCAGTAGTATTACAGGGAACACTGAAGCTTTCTTT
TRBV2	TRBJ2-1	-	few	CASQIAVNEQFF	TGTGCCAGCCAAATAGCTGTCAATGAGCAGTTCTTC
TRBV5-6	TRBJ2-5	TRBD2	-	CASSGSGGAETQYF	TGTGCCAGCAGCGGTAGCGGGGGGGCTGAGACCCAGTACTTC
TRBV30	TRBJ2-1	-	few	CAWSGKGASGNEQFF	TGTGCCTGGAGTGGAAAGGGGGCTAGCGGGAATGAGCAGTTCTTC
TRBV11-2	TRBJ2-3	-	-	CASKSPGSDTQYF	TGTGCCAGCAAGTCACCTGGGTCAGATACGCAGTATTTT
TRBV7-8	TRBJ2-7	-	-	CASQGHISYEQYF	TGTGCCAGCCAGGGACACATTTCTTACGAGCAGTACTTC
TRBV27	TRBJ1-2	TRBD1	-	CASRTTGVTGYTF	TGTGCCAGCAGAACGACAGGGGTTACTGGCTACACCTTC
TRBV5-1	TRBJ2-7	-	once	CASSLAEGGRYEQYF	TGCGCCAGCAGCTTAGCAGAAGGGGGACGCTACGAGCAGTACTTC
TRBV6-6	TRBJ1-6	-	-	CASRSSGGNNSPLHF	TGTGCCAGCAGATCGTCCGGAGGTAATAATTCACCCCTCCACTTT
TRBV2	TRBJ1-2	-	-	CASRIGRGTNYGYTF	TGTGCCAGCAGGATAGGTCGCGGAACTAACTATGGCTACACCTTC
TRBV7-6	TRBJ2-5	-	-	CASSFVGTDERETQYF	TGTGCCAGCAGCTTTGTGGGGACGGACGAGCGTGAGACCCAGTACTTC
TRBV18	TRBJ1-2	-	-	CASSGADYGYTF	TGTGCCAGCTCAGGGGCGGACTATGGCTACACCTTC
TRBV6-5	TRBJ2-5	-	-	CASSSSYGAEETQYF	TGTGCCAGCAGTTCCTCGTATGGGGCAGAAGAGACCCAGTACTTC
TRBV28	TRBJ1-1	-	-	CASMASNTEAFF	TGTGCCAGCATGGCAAGTAACACTGAAGCTTTCTTT
TRBV30	TRBJ1-1	-	-	CAWSVPGAHGNTEAFF	TGTGCCTGGAGTGTACCAGGGGCGCATGGGAACACTGAAGCTTTCTTT